A selection of T cell receptor beta chains follows, all from one sample in a study of T cell responses to AZD1222 COVID-19 vaccine. Assay used: immunoSEQ multiplex PCR; TCRdb lists only in-frame clones, some missing. The sample contains more than 110,000 clones, under 95% of which appear only once. This material consisted of peripheral blood, taken on day 0 of AZD1222 vaccination. The receptors derive from an adult in good health. The CDR3 runs from the conserved cysteine through the conserved F or W. A D gene is named only where the DNA matches it firmly. Clone size, where shown, is once, few, many, or a class for clones that have expanded.

j_gene: TRBJ2-3; d_gene: NA; abundance: NA; len: 13; v_gene: TRBV5-1; CDR3aa: CASSLGGADTQYF; CDR3nt: TGCGCCAGCAGCTTGGGTGGGGCGGATACGCAGTATTTT
j_gene: TRBJ1-3; d_gene: TRBD1; abundance: once; len: 15; v_gene: TRBV20-1; CDR3aa: CSASPDRAAGNTIYF; CDR3nt: TGCAGTGCTAGTCCGGACAGGGCGGCTGGAAACACCATATATTTT
j_gene: TRBJ2-7; d_gene: NA; abundance: NA; len: 13; v_gene: TRBV25-1; CDR3aa: CASSEIGVYEQYF; CDR3nt: TGTGCCAGCAGTGAAATAGGCGTTTACGAGCAGTACTTC
j_gene: TRBJ1-5; d_gene: NA; abundance: NA; len: 11; v_gene: TRBV12-3/TRBV12-4; CDR3aa: CASSLNQPQHF; CDR3nt: TGTGCCAGCAGTTTGAATCAGCCCCAGCATTTT
j_gene: TRBJ2-6; d_gene: NA; abundance: NA; len: 17; v_gene: TRBV15; CDR3aa: CATSRGDRGSGANVLTF; CDR3nt: TGTGCCACCAGCAGGGGGGACCGGGGTTCTGGGGCCAACGTCCTGACTTTC
j_gene: TRBJ1-1; d_gene: TRBD1; abundance: NA; len: 12; v_gene: TRBV30; CDR3aa: CAWAGQWTEAFF; CDR3nt: TGTGCCTGGGCGGGACAGTGGACTGAAGCTTTCTTT
j_gene: TRBJ1-5; d_gene: NA; abundance: once; len: 14; v_gene: TRBV4-1; CDR3aa: CASSQASGDQPQHF; CDR3nt: TGCGCCAGCAGCCAAGCCTCAGGGGATCAGCCCCAGCATTTT
j_gene: TRBJ1-5; d_gene: TRBD1; abundance: NA; len: 15; v_gene: TRBV6-5; CDR3aa: CASSYSGQGDQPQHF; CDR3nt: TGTGCCAGCAGTTACTCGGGACAGGGTGATCAGCCCCAGCATTTT
j_gene: TRBJ1-6; d_gene: NA; abundance: NA; len: 15; v_gene: TRBV7-3; CDR3aa: CASSLTGGNNSPLHF; CDR3nt: TGTGCCAGCAGCTTAACGGGGGGGAATAATTCACCCCTCCACTTT
j_gene: TRBJ2-7; d_gene: NA; abundance: NA; len: 13; v_gene: TRBV10-3; CDR3aa: CAILEDLSYEQYF; CDR3nt: TGTGCCATCTTGGAAGATCTCAGCTACGAGCAGTACTTC
j_gene: TRBJ1-6; d_gene: TRBD1; abundance: NA; len: 17; v_gene: TRBV27; CDR3aa: CASSLIRQGALKSPLHF; CDR3nt: TGTGCCAGCAGTTTGATAAGACAGGGGGCCCTCAAATCACCCCTCCACTTT
j_gene: TRBJ1-2; d_gene: NA; abundance: NA; len: 15; v_gene: TRBV24-1; CDR3aa: CATSGREGANYGYTF; CDR3nt: TGTGCCACCAGTGGTCGTGAGGGGGCTAACTATGGCTACACCTTC
j_gene: TRBJ2-1; d_gene: NA; abundance: NA; len: 13; v_gene: TRBV12-3/TRBV12-4; CDR3aa: CASSLMRGDEQFF; CDR3nt: TGTGCCAGCAGTTTGATGAGGGGGGATGAGCAGTTCTTC
j_gene: TRBJ2-1; d_gene: TRBD2; abundance: NA; len: 16; v_gene: TRBV6-5; CDR3aa: CASSYLAGGLYNEQFF; CDR3nt: TGTGCCAGCAGTTACTTAGCGGGGGGGCTCTACAATGAGCAGTTCTTC
j_gene: TRBJ1-4; d_gene: NA; abundance: few; len: 15; v_gene: TRBV9; CDR3aa: CASSVVGSPNEKLFF; CDR3nt: TGTGCCAGCAGCGTAGTCGGTTCACCCAATGAAAAACTGTTTTTT
j_gene: TRBJ1-1; d_gene: TRBD1; abundance: NA; len: 15; v_gene: TRBV19; CDR3aa: CASSSGGFLTSEAFF; CDR3nt: TGTGCCAGTAGTTCAGGGGGCTTTTTAACTTCTGAAGCTTTCTTT
j_gene: TRBJ1-5; d_gene: NA; abundance: NA; len: 15; v_gene: TRBV2; CDR3aa: CASSADRNSNQPQHF; CDR3nt: TGTGCCAGCAGCGCCGACAGGAATAGCAATCAGCCCCAGCATTTT
j_gene: TRBJ1-1; d_gene: NA; abundance: once; len: 12; v_gene: TRBV5-6; CDR3aa: CASSRGWTEAFF; CDR3nt: TGTGCCAGCAGCAGGGGATGGACTGAAGCTTTCTTT
j_gene: TRBJ1-1; d_gene: NA; abundance: once; len: 17; v_gene: TRBV7-9; CDR3aa: CASSLLRGLYGNTEAFF; CDR3nt: TGTGCCAGCAGCTTATTGCGGGGGCTATATGGGAACACTGAAGCTTTCTTT
j_gene: TRBJ1-6; d_gene: NA; abundance: NA; len: 12; v_gene: TRBV30; CDR3aa: CAWGRTNSPLHF; CDR3nt: TGTGCCTGGGGCCGCACTAATTCACCCCTCCACTTT
j_gene: TRBJ1-2; d_gene: NA; abundance: NA; len: 15; v_gene: TRBV10-3; CDR3aa: CAISTPGGQIYGYTF; CDR3nt: TGTGCCATCAGTACCCCGGGGGGGCAGATCTATGGCTACACCTTC
j_gene: TRBJ1-1; d_gene: TRBD1; abundance: NA; len: 13; v_gene: TRBV11-3; CDR3aa: CASSPGQDTEAFF; CDR3nt: TGTGCCAGCAGCCCCGGACAGGACACTGAAGCTTTCTTT
j_gene: TRBJ1-2; d_gene: NA; abundance: NA; len: 14; v_gene: TRBV4-1; CDR3aa: CASSRVTGNYGYTF; CDR3nt: TGCGCCAGCAGCCGAGTGACGGGTAACTATGGCTACACCTTC
j_gene: TRBJ2-7; d_gene: TRBD1; abundance: once; len: 13; v_gene: TRBV5-6; CDR3aa: CASSWGQGGEQYF; CDR3nt: TGTGCCAGCAGCTGGGGACAGGGGGGCGAGCAGTACTTC
j_gene: TRBJ1-3; d_gene: NA; abundance: NA; len: 13; v_gene: TRBV18; CDR3aa: CASSPRAPNTIYF; CDR3nt: TGTGCCAGCTCACCCCGCGCCCCAAACACCATATATTTT
j_gene: TRBJ1-2; d_gene: NA; abundance: NA; len: 16; v_gene: TRBV7-9; CDR3aa: CASSLASTELFYGYTF; CDR3nt: TGTGCCAGCAGCTTAGCGTCCACCGAACTGTTCTATGGCTACACCTTC
j_gene: TRBJ2-7; d_gene: NA; abundance: NA; len: 15; v_gene: TRBV10-3; CDR3aa: CAISENFRGPYEQYF; CDR3nt: TGTGCCATCAGTGAGAACTTCAGGGGACCCTACGAGCAGTACTTC
j_gene: TRBJ2-7; d_gene: NA; abundance: few; len: 13; v_gene: TRBV2; CDR3aa: CASTRLTSYEQYF; CDR3nt: TGTGCCAGCACAAGGCTGACATCCTACGAGCAGTACTTC
j_gene: TRBJ1-2; d_gene: NA; abundance: NA; len: 13; v_gene: TRBV5-4; CDR3aa: CASRSGVNLSYTF; CDR3nt: TGTGCCAGCAGATCAGGGGTGAATCTAAGCTACACCTTC
j_gene: TRBJ1-6; d_gene: TRBD1; abundance: NA; len: 14; v_gene: TRBV27; CDR3aa: CASSRDRGNSPLHF; CDR3nt: TGTGCCAGCAGCCGGGACAGGGGAAATTCACCCCTCCACTTT
j_gene: TRBJ2-1; d_gene: NA; abundance: once; len: 14; v_gene: TRBV5-4; CDR3aa: CASHGGPSYNEQFF; CDR3nt: TGTGCCAGCCACGGGGGGCCTTCCTACAATGAGCAGTTCTTC
j_gene: TRBJ2-2; d_gene: NA; abundance: NA; len: 13; v_gene: TRBV12-3/TRBV12-4; CDR3aa: CASSTIGTGELFF; CDR3nt: TGTGCCAGCAGCACTATAGGTACCGGGGAGCTGTTTTTT
j_gene: TRBJ1-5; d_gene: NA; abundance: NA; len: 15; v_gene: TRBV19; CDR3aa: CASSIGPGSNQPQHF; CDR3nt: TGTGCCAGTAGTATAGGTCCGGGGAGCAATCAGCCCCAGCATTTT
j_gene: TRBJ1-2; d_gene: NA; abundance: NA; len: 12; v_gene: TRBV12-3/TRBV12-4; CDR3aa: CASSPGHQGYTF; CDR3nt: TGTGCCAGCAGCCCCGGCCATCAGGGCTACACCTTC
j_gene: TRBJ1-5; d_gene: TRBD1; abundance: NA; len: 17; v_gene: TRBV23-1; CDR3aa: CASSQKTGYGSNQPQHF; CDR3nt: TGCGCCAGCAGTCAAAAGACAGGGTATGGAAGCAATCAGCCCCAGCATTTT
j_gene: TRBJ1-2; d_gene: NA; abundance: NA; len: 13; v_gene: TRBV5-1; CDR3aa: CASSLVGSGGYTF; CDR3nt: TGCGCCAGCAGCTTGGTGGGTTCCGGGGGCTACACCTTC
j_gene: TRBJ1-5; d_gene: NA; abundance: NA; len: 13; v_gene: TRBV5-1; CDR3aa: CASSLNSNQPQHF; CDR3nt: TGCGCCAGCAGCTTGAACAGCAATCAGCCCCAGCATTTT
j_gene: TRBJ2-5; d_gene: NA; abundance: NA; len: 16; v_gene: TRBV30; CDR3aa: CAWSVGVGGQGETQYF; CDR3nt: TGTGCCTGGAGTGTCGGAGTTGGGGGGCAAGGCGAGACCCAGTACTTC
j_gene: TRBJ2-6; d_gene: NA; abundance: NA; len: 18; v_gene: TRBV4-1; CDR3aa: CASSQGRAWGRGANVLTF; CDR3nt: TGCGCCAGCAGCCAAGGAAGGGCCTGGGGGCGAGGGGCCAACGTCCTGACTTTC
j_gene: TRBJ1-1; d_gene: NA; abundance: NA; len: 13; v_gene: TRBV14; CDR3aa: CASSQQTRQRPFF; CDR3nt: TGTGCCAGCAGCCAACAAACGAGACAGAGACCTTTCTTT
j_gene: TRBJ1-2; d_gene: NA; abundance: NA; len: 13; v_gene: TRBV6-5; CDR3aa: CASSDGLNAGYTF; CDR3nt: TGTGCCAGCTCGGACGGCCTAAATGCTGGCTACACCTTC
j_gene: TRBJ1-2; d_gene: TRBD1; abundance: NA; len: 17; v_gene: TRBV7-9; CDR3aa: CASSLEGTGGSAYGYTF; CDR3nt: TGTGCCAGCAGCTTAGAGGGGACAGGGGGCTCGGCCTATGGCTACACCTTC
j_gene: TRBJ1-6; d_gene: NA; abundance: once; len: 15; v_gene: TRBV5-1; CDR3aa: CASSLGGPGNSPLHF; CDR3nt: TGCGCCAGCAGCTTGGGGGGGCCAGGTAATTCACCCCTCCACTTT
j_gene: TRBJ1-3; d_gene: TRBD1; abundance: NA; len: 15; v_gene: TRBV28; CDR3aa: CASSSHRGSGNTIYF; CDR3nt: TGTGCCAGCAGTTCTCACAGGGGGTCTGGAAACACCATATATTTT
j_gene: TRBJ2-7; d_gene: NA; abundance: NA; len: 13; v_gene: TRBV18; CDR3aa: CASSPSPGVEQYF; CDR3nt: TGTGCCAGCTCACCCTCCCCGGGTGTAGAGCAGTACTTC
j_gene: TRBJ1-3; d_gene: NA; abundance: NA; len: 13; v_gene: TRBV5-4; CDR3aa: CASSLISGNTIYF; CDR3nt: TGTGCCAGCAGCTTGATCTCTGGAAACACCATATATTTT
j_gene: TRBJ1-2; d_gene: TRBD1; abundance: once; len: 14; v_gene: TRBV5-4; CDR3aa: CASSLPGQRYGYTF; CDR3nt: TGTGCCAGCAGCTTACCGGGACAGAGGTATGGCTACACCTTC
j_gene: TRBJ1-2; d_gene: NA; abundance: NA; len: 15; v_gene: TRBV7-2; CDR3aa: CASSLEIVGGYGYTF; CDR3nt: TGTGCCAGCAGCTTAGAGATCGTGGGGGGGTATGGCTACACCTTC
j_gene: TRBJ2-2; d_gene: TRBD2; abundance: NA; len: 16; v_gene: TRBV19; CDR3aa: CASSSNVAGGPGELFF; CDR3nt: TGTGCCAGTAGCTCAAACGTAGCGGGGGGGCCCGGGGAGCTGTTTTTT
j_gene: TRBJ1-1; d_gene: TRBD1; abundance: NA; len: 16; v_gene: TRBV5-1; CDR3aa: CASSFRDRSVNTEAFF; CDR3nt: TGCGCCAGCAGCTTTAGGGACAGGAGTGTGAACACTGAAGCTTTCTTT
j_gene: TRBJ1-5; d_gene: NA; abundance: NA; len: 15; v_gene: TRBV7-9; CDR3aa: CASSLGGGGDQPQHF; CDR3nt: TGTGCCAGCAGCTTAGGCGGGGGAGGGGATCAGCCCCAGCATTTT
j_gene: TRBJ2-5; d_gene: NA; abundance: NA; len: 16; v_gene: TRBV18; CDR3aa: CASSRIPGVRQETQYF; CDR3nt: TGTGCCAGCTCACGAATCCCAGGGGTTCGCCAAGAGACCCAGTACTTC
j_gene: TRBJ2-1; d_gene: NA; abundance: NA; len: 15; v_gene: TRBV5-4; CDR3aa: CASSRANSRHNEQFF; CDR3nt: TGTGCCAGCAGCCGGGCCAATAGCAGACACAATGAGCAGTTCTTC
j_gene: TRBJ1-6; d_gene: NA; abundance: NA; len: 14; v_gene: TRBV28; CDR3aa: CASKEGVENSPLHF; CDR3nt: TGTGCCAGCAAAGAGGGGGTAGAAAATTCACCCCTCCACTTT
j_gene: TRBJ1-2; d_gene: NA; abundance: NA; len: 13; v_gene: TRBV9; CDR3aa: CASSVDNRYGYTF; CDR3nt: TGTGCCAGCAGCGTAGACAATAGATATGGCTACACCTTC
j_gene: TRBJ1-2; d_gene: NA; abundance: once; len: 14; v_gene: TRBV5-4; CDR3aa: CASSLDGGNYGYTF; CDR3nt: TGTGCCAGCAGCTTGGACGGTGGGAACTATGGCTACACCTTC
j_gene: TRBJ1-5; d_gene: NA; abundance: NA; len: 16; v_gene: TRBV5-1; CDR3aa: CASSLVGGDSNQPQHF; CDR3nt: TGCGCCAGCAGCTTGGTTGGGGGGGACAGCAATCAGCCCCAGCATTTT